These T cell receptor beta chains were read from a single sample in a study of PD-1 blockade in classical Hodgkin lymphoma. Sequenced by immunoSEQ multiplex PCR; TCRdb stores in-frame clones only, minus some. The table includes about 30,000 clones, approximately 90% detected once. Sequencing used CD4+ T cells from blood. The origin of the receptors is a human donor with classical Hodgkin lymphoma. CDR3s include the opening cysteine and the closing phenylalanine or tryptophan. A D gene is named only where the DNA matches it firmly.

j_call v_call d_call cdr3_aa cdr3_nt
TRBJ1-2 TRBV18 NA CASSPPSIGAGGYTF TGTGCCAGCTCACCCCCCTCTATCGGGGCCGGTGGCTACACCTTC
TRBJ2-2 TRBV5-5 TRBD2 CASSSAGTSGKRELFF TGTGCCAGCAGCAGTGCCGGGACTAGCGGGAAGAGGGAGCTGTTTTTT
TRBJ1-3 TRBV27 NA CASSLYGVPGYTIYF TGTGCCAGCAGTTTATACGGAGTCCCCGGGTACACCATATATTTT
TRBJ1-1 TRBV25-1 TRBD1 CASSVQGGAPSEAFF TGTGCCAGCAGTGTCCAGGGGGGGGCGCCGTCAGAGGCTTTCTTT
TRBJ2-6 TRBV5-1 NA CASSLGESSGANVLTF TGCGCCAGCAGCTTGGGGGAGAGCTCTGGGGCCAACGTCCTGACTTTC
TRBJ2-2 TRBV9 NA CASSPITLQSGELFF TGTGCCAGCAGCCCGATCACTCTTCAATCCGGGGAGCTGTTTTTT
TRBJ1-2 TRBV19 NA CASSIARTANYGYTF TGTGCCAGTAGTATAGCCCGGACCGCCAACTATGGCTACACCTTC
TRBJ1-3 TRBV5-6 NA CASSFWAGTSGGNTIYF TGTGCCAGCAGCTTTTGGGCAGGGACCTCCGGGGGAAACACCATATATTTT
TRBJ1-5 TRBV28 NA CASVRTVYGNQPQHF TGTGCCAGCGTGAGGACGGTGTATGGCAATCAGCCCCAGCATTTT
TRBJ2-3 TRBV29-1 TRBD2 CSVAVKIIAGGPLSTDTQYF TGCAGCGTTGCTGTCAAGATAATAGCGGGAGGGCCGCTAAGCACAGATACGCAGTATTTT
TRBJ2-3 TRBV5-1 TRBD2 CASSQREADTQYF TGCGCCAGCAGCCAGCGGGAGGCAGATACGCAGTATTTT
TRBJ2-7 TRBV14 NA CASSPSGGYEQYF TGTGCCAGCAGCCCCTCTGGTGGGTACGAGCAGTACTTC
TRBJ1-1 TRBV28 NA CASARLGERTEAFF TGTGCCAGCGCCCGCCTCGGGGAGCGGACTGAAGCTTTCTTT
TRBJ2-2 TRBV7-7 TRBD1 CASTLGQGASGELFF TGTGCTAGCACCCTGGGACAGGGAGCAAGCGGGGAGCTGTTTTTT
TRBJ2-7 TRBV5-1 NA CASRGAYEQYF TGCGCCAGCAGGGGGGCCTACGAGCAGTACTTC
TRBJ2-5 TRBV2 NA CASMYQETQYF TGTGCCAGCATGTACCAAGAGACCCAGTACTTC
TRBJ2-1 TRBV5-6 TRBD1 CASSLGQGSYNEQFF TGTGCCAGCAGCTTGGGACAGGGATCCTACAATGAGCAGTTCTTC